This TCR beta chain originates from a study of lung T cells in sarcoidosis with Löfgren's syndrome. Study observations and caveats: Multiple Löfgren's syndrome patients reportedly shared TRAV12-1 and TRBV2 CDR3 motifs, suggesting public CD4+ TCRs. The most expanded V genes in Löfgren's patients were reportedly TRAV12-1 and TRBV2.

V gave up 3 bases and J gave up 6 bases; unmatched junction bases: 12. The CDR3 has 16 amino acids. Germline lookup yields CDR1 SGHNT and CDR2 YYREEE (reference sequence). In this sample, this clonotype turned up many times. Its cognate antigen is unknown. In TCRdb, the reads were re-called with MiXCR into one record per CDR3 protein. The profile covers around 4,000 distinct CDR3 sequences, with more than 20% appearing a single time and about 9% taken by the ten largest. This clonotype was sampled from a human donor with sarcoidosis (Löfgren's syndrome or another form), or a control subject (not recorded which). The sample consisted of CD4+ T cells from bronchoalveolar lavage. J is TRBJ2-3 and V is TRBV5-4, with 8 bases aligning to TRBD2. The DNA for the CDR3 is TGTGCCAGCAGCTCCCGGGCGGGGGGCAATGGGGATACGCAGTATTTT. This translates into CASSSRAGGNGDTQYF.